This TCR beta chain was sequenced during a study of T cell responses to AZD1222 COVID-19 vaccine. Combined were second doses at about 4 or about 12 weeks. Germline lookup yields CDR1 KGHSH and CDR2 LQKENI. The CDR3 consists of 13 residues. Trimming left V 2 bases short and J 4 bases short, with 5 bases between. Study outcomes and limitations: Within unmutated variant regions lay the reported targets of nearly half of spike-specific TCRs. Dominant at 160-218 and 743-854, vaccine-associated CD4 TCRs also spanned spike. It was only a handful of AZD1222 recipients who were seropositive at baseline.

Sequencing used immunoSEQ multiplex PCR; TCRdb keeps in-frame clones, though not all of them. This repertoire shows fewer than 120,000 clones, just under 95% found once; its top ten account for 2% to 2.5%. In the case of this clone: Its antigen remains unidentified.

The chain uses TRBV18 and TRBJ2-2; no clear D. The sample was peripheral blood, taken 28 days after the second AZD1222 dose. This clonotype was sampled from an adult who received the AZD1222 COVID-19 vaccine. CDR3 loop: CASSPERTGELFF. The CDR3 DNA reads TGTGCCAGCTCACCAGAGCGCACCGGGGAGCTGTTTTTT.